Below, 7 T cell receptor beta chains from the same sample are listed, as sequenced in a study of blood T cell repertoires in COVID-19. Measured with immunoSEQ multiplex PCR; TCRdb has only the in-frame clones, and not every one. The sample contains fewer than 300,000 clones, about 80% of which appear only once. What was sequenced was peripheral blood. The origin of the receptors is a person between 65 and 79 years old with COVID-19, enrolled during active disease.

CDR3: CASMGWQGAAPLHF. The CDR3 coding sequence is TGTGCCAGCATGGGGTGGCAGGGGGCTGCACCCCTCCACTTT. This chain uses TRBV27 with TRBJ1-6, with 8 positions matching TRBD1. The CDR3 extends over 14 amino acids. V shed 7 bases and J 11 bases; nucleotides not matched to a gene: 10. Germline assignment: CDR1 MNHEY and CDR2 SMNVEV (reference sequence).

The CDR3 spells CATSDRTVYGYTF. The CDR3 nucleotides read TGTGCCACCAGTGATCGGACAGTCTATGGCTACACCTTC. The chain carries TRBV24-1 and TRBJ1-2; perhaps TRBD1 as D (6 bases). Germline V gene lookup returns CDR1 KGHDR and CDR2 SFDVKD. Trimming shortened V by 3 bases and J by 4 bases, and 8 bases separated the two germline ends. This CDR3 comprises 13 residues.

Here the CDR3 DNA reads TGTGCCAGCTCACCTAAGGTTGGAGCGAACACTGAAGCTTTCTTT. It encodes CASSPKVGANTEAFF. The chain employs TRBV18 and TRBJ1-1; D gene unclear. V lost 3 bases and J lost 1, with 12 bases in between. This CDR3 has 15 residues. Germline V gene data show CDR1 as KGHSH and CDR2 as LQKENI.

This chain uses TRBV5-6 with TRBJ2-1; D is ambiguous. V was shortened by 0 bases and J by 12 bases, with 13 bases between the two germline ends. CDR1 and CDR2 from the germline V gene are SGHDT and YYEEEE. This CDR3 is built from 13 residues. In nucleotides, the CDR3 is TGTGCCAGCAGCTTGGATCTAACCCTCGGGCAGTTCTTC. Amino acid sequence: CASSLDLTLGQFF.

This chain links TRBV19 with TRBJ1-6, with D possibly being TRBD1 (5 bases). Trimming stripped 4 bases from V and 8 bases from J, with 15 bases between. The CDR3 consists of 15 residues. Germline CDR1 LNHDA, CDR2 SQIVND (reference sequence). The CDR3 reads CASSTAQGGHSPLHF. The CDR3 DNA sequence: TGTGCCAGTAGTACTGCCCAGGGAGGGCATTCACCCCTCCACTTT.

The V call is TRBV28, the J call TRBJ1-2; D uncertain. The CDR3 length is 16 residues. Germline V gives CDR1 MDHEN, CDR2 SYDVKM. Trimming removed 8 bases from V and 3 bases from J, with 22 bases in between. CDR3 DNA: TGTGCCAGCTCCTCCCCTGGAGGGATCCCCCACTATGGCTACACCTTC. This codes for CASSSPGGIPHYGYTF.

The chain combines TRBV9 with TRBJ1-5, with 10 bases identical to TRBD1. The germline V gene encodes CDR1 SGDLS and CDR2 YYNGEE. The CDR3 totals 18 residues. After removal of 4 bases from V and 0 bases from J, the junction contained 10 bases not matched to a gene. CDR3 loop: CASSRGTGDLGSNQPQHF. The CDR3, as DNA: TGTGCCAGCAGCCGGGGGACAGGGGATCTTGGTAGCAATCAGCCCCAGCATTTT. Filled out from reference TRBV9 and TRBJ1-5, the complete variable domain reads DSGVTQTPKHLITATGQRVTLRCSPRSGDLSVYWYQQSLDQGLQFLIQYYNGEERAKGNILERFSAQQFPDLHSELNLSSLELGDSALYFCASSRGTGDLGSNQPQHFGDGTRLSIL.